This T cell receptor beta chain was obtained from a study of cytomegalovirus exposure and HLA in healthy donors. Study context: The use of the same platform for the roughly 110 validation repertoires and the 600 to 800 first-cohort repertoires was reported by a later analysis.

Measured with immunoSEQ multiplex PCR; TCRdb has only the in-frame clones, and not every one. The sample lists about 130,000 clones, 88% occurring once. V was shortened by 3 bases and J by 9 bases, with 6 bases between the two germline ends. This CDR3 is 11 amino acids long. CDR1 is WSHSY, CDR2 SAAADI, per germline. The donors were part of the approximately 120-subject validation cohort, which stood apart from the roughly 680-subject first cohort. Notes on the study in general: Listed as cytomegalovirus-associated were over 150 TCR beta chains.

In the case of this clone: What it binds is unknown.

Sequencing used PBMCs. The source is a man aged 25-40 years in good health and CMV-seronegative. The genes are TRBV10-2 and TRBJ2-4; D may be TRBD2 (5 bases). The CDR3 DNA reads TGCGCCAGCAGTGACGGACTCATTCAGTACTTC. It specifies CASSDGLIQYF.